These 17 T cell receptor beta chains originate from one sample sequenced in a study of T cells after yellow fever vaccination. TCRdb called the 5' RACE reads again in MiXCR, with one record for every CDR3 protein. This sample has some 500,000 distinct CDR3 sequences, with 13% found just once. The specimen comprised PBMCs, sampled on the day of the yellow fever booster vaccination. These receptor sequences come from a man aged 25 to 45 who received the YFV17D yellow fever vaccine.

This clonotype was found many times. CDR3 loop: CASSRRGDDTQYF. In DNA, the CDR3 is TGTGCCAGCAGCCGCCGAGGGGACGATACGCAGTATTTT. The rearrangement uses TRBV7-6 and TRBJ2-3; the D gene could be TRBD1 or TRBD2 (5 bases each). The V gene lost 5 bases and the J gene lost 6 bases, with 12 bases spanning the gap. From germline, CDR1 is SGHVS and CDR2 FNYEAQ. This CDR3 region has 13 residues.

The table lists this clonotype with a few counts. The rearrangement uses TRBV2 and TRBJ1-4; possible D gene TRBD1, 6 bases. There are 14 residues in the CDR3. The V gene's germline CDR1 is SNHLY and CDR2 FYNNEI. V was pared by 7 bases and J by 5 bases, with 14 bases between. For the CDR3, the DNA is TGTGCCAGCACTGGACAGCCGTTAAATGAAAAACTGTTTTTT. Residues: CASTGQPLNEKLFF.

This clonotype was counted a few times. The chain couples TRBV21-1 to TRBJ2-5. TRBV21-1 is tagged as a pseudogene. The CDR3 consists of 16 residues. The CDR3 reads CASSKGHGVGKETQYF. The CDR3 region has the DNA TGTGCCAGCAGCAAAGGGCATGGCGTCGGTAAAGAGACCCAGTACTTC.

Only a few counts were recorded for this clonotype. The chain carries TRBV18 and TRBJ1-1; D call uncertain. The germline CDR1 and CDR2 sequences are KGHSH and LQKENI. The CDR3 spans 14 residues. Trimming left V 3 bases short and J 9 bases short, with 17 bases between. In DNA, the CDR3 is TGTGCCAGCTCACCTATAGGAACCAGAGGGAAAGCTTTCTTT. Protein: CASSPIGTRGKAFF.

The chain uses TRBV25-1 and TRBJ2-7; TRBD1 agrees at 7 bases. Per germline, CDR1 MGHDK and CDR2 SYGVNS. This CDR3 has 15 residues. Germline trimming cut 4 bases from V and 2 bases from J; bases unmatched to any gene: 8. The CDR3 sequence is CASSAQDRNPYEQYF. Written as DNA, the CDR3 is TGTGCCAGCAGTGCCCAGGACAGGAACCCCTACGAGCAGTACTTC.

In this sample, this clonotype turned up many times. This chain connects TRBV2 to TRBJ2-1, with D perhaps given as TRBD1 or TRBD2 (5 bases each). V was cut by 9 bases and J by 4 bases, with 25 bases left in between. The CDR3 has 17 residues. The germline V gene encodes CDR1 SNHLY and CDR2 FYNNEI. This CDR3 reads CASTLGGVGGSYNEQFF. The CDR3 DNA reads TGTGCCAGTACCCTTGGGGGAGTAGGAGGATCTTACAATGAGCAGTTCTTC.

This clonotype was counted a few times. J is TRBJ2-5 and V is TRBV2; D not resolved. The CDR3 contains 16 residues. V was cut by 3 bases and J by 2 bases, with 16 bases left in between. CDR1 SNHLY and CDR2 FYNNEI come from the germline V gene. CDR3 nucleotide sequence: TGTGCCAGCAGTGATAAATCGATGTACTATCAAGAGACCCAGTACTTC. It yields the protein CASSDKSMYYQETQYF.

The chain uses TRBV29-1 and TRBJ2-7, with D possibly being TRBD1 or TRBD2 (5 bases each). Germline V gene sequence: CDR1 SQVTM, CDR2 ANQGSEA. The CDR3 sequence is 13 residues long. Trimming removed 3 bases from V and 9 bases from J, with 18 bases in between. This CDR3 reads CSVDSTMLGGQYF. The CDR3 nucleotides are TGCAGCGTTGATTCCACTATGCTTGGGGGGCAGTACTTC.

This clonotype appeared many times. The V gene is TRBV11-3, the J gene TRBJ2-1; D possibly uses TRBD1 or TRBD2 (5 bases each). The germline V gene has CDR1 SGHNT and CDR2 YENEEA. The CDR3 is 16 amino acids. Trimming left V 5 bases short and J 1 base short, with 15 bases between. The CDR3: CASSKAGTLSYNEQFF. In DNA, the CDR3 is TGTGCCAGCAGCAAGGCTGGGACCCTGTCCTACAATGAGCAGTTCTTC.

This sequence joins TRBV19 and TRBJ2-7, with D perhaps TRBD2 (6 bases). V was pared by 5 bases and J by 2 bases, with 13 bases between. Germline V gives CDR1 LNHDA, CDR2 SQIVND (reference sequence). CDR3 length: 14 residues. The CDR3 reads CASSGRRGTYEQYF. CDR3 nucleotides: TGTGCCAGTAGTGGGAGGAGGGGAACCTACGAGCAGTACTTC.

In this sample, this clonotype turned up a few times. The chain uses TRBV5-5 and TRBJ1-5; maybe TRBD1 (5 bases). V was trimmed by 4 bases and J by 2 bases, leaving 13 bases between them. There are 15 residues in the CDR3. Germline CDR1 is SGHKS and CDR2 is YYEKEE (reference sequence). CDR3 DNA sequence: TGTGCCAGCAGCCCAGACCCGGGGGGCAATCAGCCCCAGCATTTT. This encodes CASSPDPGGNQPQHF.

The chain combines TRBV5-4 with TRBJ2-5; no firm D call. Trimming pared 1 base from V and 4 bases from J, leaving 8 bases between. Germline V lookup: CDR1 SGHNT, CDR2 YYREEE (reference sequence). The CDR3 loop spans 13 amino acids. The CDR3 region is CASSLWQRETQYF. Written as DNA, the CDR3 is TGTGCCAGCAGCTTGTGGCAGCGAGAGACCCAGTACTTC.

The CDR3 region is CASRPNRGQTYEQYF. Written as DNA, the CDR3 is TGTGCCAGCAGACCTAACAGGGGCCAAACCTACGAGCAGTACTTC. The chain is built from TRBV5-4 and TRBJ2-7; 7 nucleotides match TRBD1. Germline lookup yields CDR1 SGHNT and CDR2 YYREEE (reference sequence). The ends lost 5 bases at V and 2 bases at J; junction bases unmatched: 10. CDR3 length: 15 residues.

The chain uses TRBV2 and TRBJ1-5; weak D call: TRBD1 (5 bases). Germline V CDR1 and CDR2: SNHLY, FYNNEI. This CDR3 comprises 17 residues. V was trimmed by 6 bases and J by 9 bases, leaving 27 bases between them. The CDR3 sequence is CASRFETGDHSDRPQHF. In DNA, the CDR3 is TGTGCCAGCAGATTCGAAACCGGGGACCACAGTGATCGGCCCCAGCATTTT.

The CDR3 DNA follows: TGTGCCAGCAGCTTAGGACCACTCCCTTATTTTGAGCAGTTCTTC. Translated, it gives CASSLGPLPYFEQFF. The gene calls are TRBV7-9 and TRBJ2-1, with unresolved D. Germline CDR1 is SEHNR and CDR2 is FQNEAQ (reference sequence). The CDR3 totals 15 residues. With 1 base removed from V and 9 bases from J, the gap between germline ends came to 16 bases.

The rearrangement links TRBV29-1 to TRBJ2-7, with D perhaps TRBD1 (5 bases). Germline CDR1 reads SQVTM; CDR2 reads ANQGSEA. Trimming removed 5 bases from V and 2 bases from J, with 16 bases in between. This CDR3 is built from 14 residues. CDR3 nucleotide sequence: TGCAGCGTTCAGGGTCCTCAGAACCCCTACGAGCAGTACTTC. It is translated as CSVQGPQNPYEQYF.

This clonotype was detected only a few times. This rearrangement joins TRBV20-1 to TRBJ2-5; 8 bases align to TRBD1. CDR1 DFQATT and CDR2 SNEGSKA come from the germline V gene (reference sequence). V trimming: 5 bases; J trimming: 5 bases; junction bases outside the gene matches: 1. The CDR3 has 11 amino acids. The CDR3 protein is CSARQGETQYF. The CDR3 nucleotides are TGCAGTGCTCGACAGGGGGAGACCCAGTACTTC.